These 25 T cell receptor beta chains were sequenced from one sample in a study of cytomegalovirus exposure and HLA in healthy donors. Researchers ran the PCR with 60 Vbeta and 13 Jbeta primers. Using immunoSEQ multiplex PCR, the repertoire was profiled, and TCRdb retains in-frame clones only, with some absent. The data show 130,000 to 150,000 clones, approximately 80% seen once. The source material was PBMCs. These receptor sequences come from a male donor in good health and CMV-seronegative.

In DNA form, the CDR3 reads TGTGCCACCAGCAGGCTTGCGGGACAGGGGTCCCGGTATTCACCCCTCCACTTT. Its translation is CATSRLAGQGSRYSPLHF. The chain links TRBV15 to TRBJ1-6, with TRBD1 matching over 10 bases. The V gene end was trimmed by 3 bases and the J gene end by 8 bases; junction bases not matched to a gene: 13. The CDR3 runs 18 residues. Germline-derived CDR1 and CDR2 are LNHNV and YYDKDF (reference sequence).

The chain joins TRBV14 to TRBJ2-3; the D is unclear. Germline CDR1 is SGHDN and CDR2 is FVKESK. V was trimmed by 0 bases and J by 8 bases, leaving 24 bases between them. CDR3 length equals 18 residues. The CDR3 nucleotides are TGTGCCAGCAGCCAAGAGATTGTAGGCCATTATAGTCCGGGTACGCAGTATTTT. This codes for CASSQEIVGHYSPGTQYF.

This clone has only a few counts. This sequence joins TRBV4-3 and TRBJ1-1; D remains ambiguous. The CDR3 sequence is 15 residues long. V was trimmed by 0 bases and J by 1 base, leaving 9 bases between them. Germline V gene data show CDR1 as LGHNA and CDR2 as YSLEER. The CDR3 is CASSQDASGNTEAFF. CDR3 sequence (DNA): TGCGCCAGCAGCCAAGACGCTTCGGGGAACACTGAAGCTTTCTTT.

V is TRBV5-1 and J is TRBJ1-1; 7 bases agree with TRBD1. The CDR3 is 15 amino acids. The V segment lost 7 bases and the J segment 2 bases; nucleotides outside the gene matches: 11. In germline, CDR1 is SGHRS, CDR2 YFSETQ. The CDR3 DNA reads as TGCGCCAGCTCTGTACAGGGGTTCGGAAACACTGAAGCTTTCTTT. Protein product: CASSVQGFGNTEAFF.

This sequence joins TRBV9 and TRBJ2-5; 11 positions match TRBD2. With 0 bases clipped from V and 0 bases from J, the junction kept 4 bases outside the gene matches. Germline V CDR1 and CDR2: SGDLS, YYNGEE. CDR3 size: 17 residues. The CDR3 reads CASSVGTSGGDQETQYF. As DNA, the CDR3 is TGTGCCAGCAGCGTAGGTACTAGCGGGGGAGACCAAGAGACCCAGTACTTC.

This sequence joins TRBV28 and TRBJ1-6, with a tentative D call TRBD1 (6 bases). V was clipped by 6 bases and J by 6 bases, with 18 bases between them. The germline gives CDR1 MDHEN, CDR2 SYDVKM. CDR3 size: 16 residues. The CDR3 region has the DNA TGTGCCAGCAGCTCACGTGGGACAATTCGTAATTCACCCCTCCACTTT. Encoded protein: CASSSRGTIRNSPLHF.

V usage is TRBV5-8 and J usage is TRBJ1-5; a weak D match, TRBD1 (6 bases). Trimming removed 6 bases from V and 4 bases from J, with 14 bases in between. Germline loops: CDR1 SGHTS, CDR2 YDEGEE. CDR3 length: 14 residues. The CDR3 nucleotides read TGTGCCAGCAATAGTGGGACACCAAATCAGCCCCAGCATTTT. Its protein is CASNSGTPNQPQHF.

The chain links TRBV9 to TRBJ2-3; 10 positions agree with TRBD2. This CDR3 is 15 amino acids long. Per the germline V gene, CDR1 is SGDLS and CDR2 is YYNGEE. The junction had 7 bases not matched to a gene; V was cut back by 4 bases and J by 5 bases. The CDR3 sequence: CASSPGTSVKDTQYF. In nucleotides, the CDR3 is TGTGCCAGCAGCCCCGGGACTAGCGTTAAAGATACGCAGTATTTT.

The chain has TRBV4-3 and TRBJ1-1, with unresolved D. The V and J ends lost 4 bases and 6 bases respectively, with 12 bases between them. CDR1 and CDR2 (germline): LGHNA, YSLEER. The CDR3 consists of 13 residues. The CDR3 reads CASSLGLLAEAFF. The CDR3 region has the DNA TGCGCCAGCAGCCTCGGACTCCTTGCTGAAGCTTTCTTT.

The V call is TRBV5-7, the J call TRBJ2-7; tentative D call: TRBD2 (6 bases). TRBV5-7 falls under the ORF class, with uncertain function. The V end was cut by 7 bases, the J end by 4 bases, with 18 bases between. The CDR3 contains 14 residues. DNA for the CDR3: TGTGCCAGCGCTGGGCGGGACCAACAATACGAGCAGTACTTC. This encodes CASAGRDQQYEQYF.

The chain links TRBV2 to TRBJ2-7, with TRBD1 as a possible D gene (6 bases). V lost 7 bases and J lost 6, with 19 bases in between. This CDR3 region has 14 residues. The germline V gene has CDR1 SNHLY and CDR2 FYNNEI. This CDR3 is CASTSIRGLSEQYF. Written as DNA, the CDR3 is TGTGCCAGCACATCAATCAGGGGTCTGTCCGAGCAGTACTTC.

The genes are TRBV18 and TRBJ1-6; D remains ambiguous. The germline CDR1 and CDR2 sequences are KGHSH and LQKENI. V was cut by 9 bases and J by 7 bases, with 16 bases left in between. This CDR3 region has 14 residues. The CDR3 protein is CASSTLPRNSPLHF. For the CDR3, the DNA is TGTGCCAGTTCAACGCTCCCGAGGAATTCACCCCTCCACTTT.

V is TRBV7-9 and J is TRBJ2-2, with D unclear. Germline V CDR1 and CDR2: SEHNR, FQNEAQ (reference sequence). Trimming cost V 5 bases and J 0 bases, with 7 bases left between them. The CDR3 sequence is 14 residues long. The CDR3 loop reads CASSLFANTGELFF. CDR3 DNA sequence: TGTGCCAGCAGCCTATTCGCGAACACCGGGGAGCTGTTTTTT.

The rearrangement uses TRBV5-1 and TRBJ2-7, with D possibly being TRBD2 (7 bases). V lost 1 base to trimming and J lost 7 bases, with 18 bases between them. Germline V gives CDR1 SGHRS, CDR2 YFSETQ. This CDR3 is 15 amino acids long. The CDR3 DNA is TGCGCCAGCAGCTTGCTAAGGGGGGGACTCTATGAGCAGTACTTC. Translating it yields CASSLLRGGLYEQYF. Full variable domain (rest looked up from reference TRBV5-1 and TRBJ2-7): KAGVTQTPRYLIKTRGQQVTLSCSPISGHRSVSWYQQTPGQGLQFLFEYFSETQRNKGNFPGRFSGRQFSNSRSEMNVSTLELGDSALYLCASSLLRGGLYEQYFGPGTRLTVT.

This clone was seen just once. The chain combines TRBV7-2 with TRBJ2-1, with 7 bases matching TRBD2. The CDR3 spans 15 residues. Per germline, CDR1 SGHTA and CDR2 FQGNSA. Unmatched junction bases numbered 13, after V lost 5 bases and J lost 9 bases. The CDR3 loop reads CASSRSGSGGREQFF. The CDR3, as DNA: TGTGCCAGCAGCCGTAGCGGGTCGGGGGGTCGTGAGCAGTTCTTC.

The V gene is TRBV6-5, the J gene TRBJ1-2; D is perhaps TRBD1 (6 bases). The CDR3 is made up of 14 amino acids. Trimming removed 5 bases at V and 2 bases at J, with 12 bases between. CDR1 MNHEY and CDR2 SVGAGI come from the germline V gene. In nucleotides, the CDR3 is TGTGCCAGCAGTGCAGGGGCCGGGAACTATGGCTACACCTTC. Translated: CASSAGAGNYGYTF.

The chain links TRBV28 to TRBJ1-5; 7 nucleotides align to TRBD1. This CDR3 spans 14 amino acids. With V trimmed by 3 bases and J by 7 bases, 6 bases remained unmatched. Germline V gene sequence: CDR1 MDHEN, CDR2 SYDVKM. Here the CDR3 DNA reads TGTGCCAGCAGTTTGGGGGACAGAGGGCAGCCCCAGCATTTT. It translates to CASSLGDRGQPQHF.

The chain links TRBV18 to TRBJ2-2; 11 bases map to TRBD2. The CDR3 runs 19 residues. The germline V gene has CDR1 KGHSH and CDR2 LQKENI. J lost 2 bases, V lost 0 bases, and 8 bases had no gene match. CDR3 DNA sequence: TGTGCCAGCTCACCACCGAGTCTTCTAGCGGGGGGAAACACCGGGGAGCTGTTTTTT. Its translation is CASSPPSLLAGGNTGELFF.

This clone was detected only once. The chain is built from TRBV9 and TRBJ1-1, with D unresolved. The V gene's germline CDR1 is SGDLS and CDR2 YYNGEE. This CDR3 has 13 amino acids. Trimming left V 1 base short and J 1 base short, with 5 bases between. The CDR3 sequence is CASSVTENTEAFF. In DNA form, the CDR3 reads TGTGCCAGCAGCGTAACAGAGAACACTGAAGCTTTCTTT.

The chain joins TRBV30 to TRBJ2-1; D remains ambiguous. V was cut by 1 base and J by 0 bases, with 10 bases left in between. This CDR3 has 15 residues. Germline CDR1 is GTSNPN and CDR2 is SVGIG (reference sequence). As DNA, the CDR3 is TGTGCCTGGAGTGGAGGTCCTGACTCCTACAATGAGCAGTTCTTC. Translation gives CAWSGGPDSYNEQFF. Full variable domain (remainder filled in from reference TRBV30 and TRBJ2-1): SQTIHQWPATLVQPVGSPLSLECTVEGTSNPNLYWYRQAAGRGLQLLFYSVGIGQISSEVPQNLSASRPQDRQFILSSKKLLLSDSGFYLCAWSGGPDSYNEQFFGPGTRLTVL.

The genes are TRBV30 and TRBJ1-6; D perhaps matches TRBD1 (5 bases). The CDR3 extends over 14 amino acids. The V end was cut by 3 bases, the J end by 6 bases, with 12 bases between. The germline gives CDR1 GTSNPN, CDR2 SVGIG (reference sequence). The CDR3 here is CAWRIDSGNSPLHF. The CDR3 DNA follows: TGTGCCTGGAGAATTGACAGTGGTAATTCACCCCTCCACTTT.

V gene TRBV6-1 combines with J gene TRBJ1-3, with a weak D call TRBD1 (6 bases). Germline V gene data show CDR1 as MNHNS and CDR2 as SASEGT. V lost 2 bases and J lost 4, with 12 bases in between. This CDR3 comprises 15 residues. CDR3 residues: CASSEFGGAGNTIYF. The CDR3 DNA reads as TGTGCCAGCAGTGAATTTGGGGGCGCGGGAAACACCATATATTTT.

In its sample, this clone was seen a few times. The V and J genes are TRBV6-5 and TRBJ2-7, with a weak D call TRBD2 (6 bases). The germline V gene encodes CDR1 MNHEY and CDR2 SVGAGI. Trimming took 7 bases from V and 12 from J, leaving 16 bases between them. CDR3 length equals 11 residues. As DNA, the CDR3 is TGTGCCAGCATTCGGGCCGGGGGTCTGTACTTC. It specifies CASIRAGGLYF.

This sequence joins TRBV11-1 and TRBJ2-4; D is unclear. Germline V gene data show CDR1 as SGHAT and CDR2 as FQDESV (reference sequence). CDR3 size: 16 residues. The V end was cut by 3 bases, the J end by 0 bases, with 12 bases between. DNA of the CDR3: TGTGCCAGCAGCTTCGGTGCGGCCTTAGCCAAAAACATTCAGTACTTC. This sequence encodes CASSFGAALAKNIQYF.

V and J are TRBV10-2 and TRBJ2-1; weak D call: TRBD2 (5 bases). The CDR3 contains 16 residues. Germline values: CDR1 WSHSY, CDR2 SAAADI. V was shortened by 1 base and J by 2 bases, with 12 bases between the two germline ends. The CDR3 spells CASSEFRRETYNEQFF. CDR3 in DNA: TGCGCCAGCAGTGAGTTCCGCCGGGAAACCTACAATGAGCAGTTCTTC.